This T cell receptor beta chain comes out of a study of T cell repertoires in cytomegalovirus infection. Study information: Indicated by public TCR beta signatures were CMV infection and matching HLA type.

MiXCR, applied by TCRdb to the reads, yields one record per CDR3 protein. The table shows some 920,000 distinct CDR3 sequences, with around a third occurring only once. Points on this clonotype: Antigen specificity is unknown.

This receptor was obtained from a human donor in good health (CMV status not recorded). Some clones in this sample may be carry-over from other donors' samples. The sample consisted of cultured CD8+ T cells from PBMCs, taken from culture after CMV antigen stimulation.

This CDR3 reads CASSPRLAGANGPTDTQYF. The CDR3 coding sequence is TGTGCCAGCAGCCCCAGACTAGCGGGGGCTAATGGGCCCACAGATACGCAGTATTTT. The chain links TRBV9 to TRBJ2-3; the match to TRBD2 covers 12 bases. CDR1 is SGDLS and CDR2 is YYNGEE in the germline V gene. The trim removed 4 bases at V and 2 bases at J, leaving 14 bases unmatched. The CDR3 loop spans 19 amino acids.